This TCR beta chain was found in a study of metastatic and nonmetastatic thyroid tumors. Overall study context: Malignant thyroid and benign thyroid patients provided blood and tumor or nodule tissue whose repertoires were compared. Points from the study as a whole: Within blood and tumor, benign nodules reportedly had significantly lower TCR beta diversity than malignant thyroid tumors did.

Original processing notes: A classifier for distant metastasis in papillary thyroid cancer was constructed using CDR3 differences observed across clinicopathological groups. TCRdb reprocessed the PCR reads via MiXCR. The V and J calls come from TCRdb's annotation, not from the publication. This sample has roughly 4,700 clones; 28% occur once, and the top ten carry about 15%. This clone counts as medium-sized. Its antigen is undetermined. The length of the CDR3 is 12 residues. Germline CDR1 is DFQATT and CDR2 is SNEGSKA (reference sequence). V lost 5 bases and J 1 base, leaving 6 bases between the germline ends. Patients had received no treatment of any kind before thyroid surgery.

This TCR was recovered from a female donor with papillary thyroid cancer or a benign thyroid nodule (not recorded which). Some clones in this sample may be carry-over from other donors' samples. The sequencing input was adjacent normal tissue. The J gene is TRBJ1-5, the V gene TRBV20-1; D perhaps matches TRBD1 (5 bases). DNA of the CDR3: TGCAGTGCTCGGGACAGCAATCAGCCCCAGCATTTT. Translating it yields CSARDSNQPQHF.